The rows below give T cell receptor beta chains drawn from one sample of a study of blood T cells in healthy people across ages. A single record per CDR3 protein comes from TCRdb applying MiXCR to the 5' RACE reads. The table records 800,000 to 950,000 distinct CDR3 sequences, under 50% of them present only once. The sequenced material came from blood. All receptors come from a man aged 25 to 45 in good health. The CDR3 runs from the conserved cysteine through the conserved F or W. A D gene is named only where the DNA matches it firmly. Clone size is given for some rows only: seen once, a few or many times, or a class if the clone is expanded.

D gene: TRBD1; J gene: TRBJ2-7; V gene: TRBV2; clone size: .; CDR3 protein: CASSAQGLYEQYF; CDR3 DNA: TGTGCCAGCAGTGCACAGGGGCTCTACGAGCAGTACTTC
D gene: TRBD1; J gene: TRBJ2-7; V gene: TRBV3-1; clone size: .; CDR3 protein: CASSQDSGQGYEQYF; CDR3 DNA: TGTGCCAGCAGCCAAGACTCGGGACAGGGTTACGAGCAGTACTTC
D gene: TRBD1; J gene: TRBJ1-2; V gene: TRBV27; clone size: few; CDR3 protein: CASSWTGGGYGYTF; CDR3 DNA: TGTGCCAGCAGTTGGACAGGGGGCGGCTATGGCTACACCTTC
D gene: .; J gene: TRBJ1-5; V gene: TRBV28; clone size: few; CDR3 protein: CASSTPGFVGNQPQHF; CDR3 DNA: TGTGCCAGCAGTACACCAGGGTTCGTGGGCAATCAGCCCCAGCATTTT
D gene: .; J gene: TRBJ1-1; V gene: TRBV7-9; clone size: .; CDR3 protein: CASNHRSMNTEAFF; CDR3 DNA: TGTGCCAGCAACCACAGGTCCATGAACACTGAAGCTTTCTTT
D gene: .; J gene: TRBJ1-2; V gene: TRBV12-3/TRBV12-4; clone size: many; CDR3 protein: CASSLSQGAVYTF; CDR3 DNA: TGTGCCAGCAGTTTATCACAGGGAGCCGTCTACACCTTC
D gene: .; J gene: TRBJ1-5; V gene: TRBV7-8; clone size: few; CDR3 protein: CASRPEWGQPQHF; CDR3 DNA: TGTGCCAGCAGGCCTGAATGGGGTCAGCCCCAGCATTTT
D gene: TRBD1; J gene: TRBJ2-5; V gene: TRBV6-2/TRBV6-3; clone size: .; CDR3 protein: CASSPGQGNGETQYF; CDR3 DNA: TGTGCCAGCAGTCCGGGACAGGGGAATGGAGAGACCCAGTACTTC
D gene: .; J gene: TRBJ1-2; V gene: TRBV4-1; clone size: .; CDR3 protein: CASSQDGRADGYTF; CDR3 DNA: TGCGCCAGCAGCCAAGATGGCCGGGCGGATGGCTACACCTTC
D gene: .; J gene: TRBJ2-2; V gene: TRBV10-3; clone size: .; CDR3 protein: CAISESRGTNIGELFF; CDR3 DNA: TGTGCCATCAGTGAGTCGAGGGGTACGAACATCGGGGAGCTGTTTTTT
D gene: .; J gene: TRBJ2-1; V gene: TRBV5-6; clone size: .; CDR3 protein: CASSPRLMSRSYNEQFF; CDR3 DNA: TGTGCCAGCAGCCCACGACTAATGAGTCGCTCCTACAATGAGCAGTTCTTC
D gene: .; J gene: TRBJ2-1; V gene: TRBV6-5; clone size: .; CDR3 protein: CASSSAVTYNEQFF; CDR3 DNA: TGTGCCAGCAGTTCGGCAGTAACCTACAATGAGCAGTTCTTC
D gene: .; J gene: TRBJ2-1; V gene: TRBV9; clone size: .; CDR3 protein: CASSAVQGSNIEQFF; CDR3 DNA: TGTGCCAGCAGCGCTGTTCAGGGCTCGAACATTGAGCAGTTCTTC
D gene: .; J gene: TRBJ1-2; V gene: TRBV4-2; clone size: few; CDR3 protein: CASSQDLEGPGYGYTF; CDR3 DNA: TGTGCCAGCAGCCAAGACCTTGAGGGGCCGGGGTATGGCTACACCTTC
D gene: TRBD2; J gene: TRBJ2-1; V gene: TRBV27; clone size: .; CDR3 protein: CASSSGLEVREQFF; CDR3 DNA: TGTGCCAGCAGTTCGGGACTAGAAGTCAGAGAGCAGTTCTTC
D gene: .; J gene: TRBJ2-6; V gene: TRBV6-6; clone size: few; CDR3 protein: CASSYSGGVSGANVLTF; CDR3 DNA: TGTGCCAGCAGTTACTCAGGTGGAGTCTCTGGGGCCAACGTCCTGACTTTC
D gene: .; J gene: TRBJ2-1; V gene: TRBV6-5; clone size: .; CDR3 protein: CASSSSLSSKETQFF; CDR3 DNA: TGTGCCAGCAGTTCCTCTTTGTCCAGCAAAGAGACCCAGTTCTTC
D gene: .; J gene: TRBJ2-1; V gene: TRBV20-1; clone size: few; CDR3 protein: CSARAGSTYNEQFF; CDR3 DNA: TGCAGTGCTAGAGCCGGCAGCACCTACAATGAGCAGTTCTTC
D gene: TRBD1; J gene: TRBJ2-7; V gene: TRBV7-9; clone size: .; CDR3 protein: CASSSTSRRTGSSYEQYF; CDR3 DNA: TGTGCCAGCAGCTCCACATCCCGAAGGACAGGGAGCTCCTACGAGCAGTACTTC
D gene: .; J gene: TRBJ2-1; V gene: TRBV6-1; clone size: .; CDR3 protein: CASLGGSYNEQFF; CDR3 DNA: TGTGCCAGCCTGGGGGGCTCCTACAATGAGCAGTTCTTC
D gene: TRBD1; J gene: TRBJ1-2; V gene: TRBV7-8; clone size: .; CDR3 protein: CASSTKTGSDYGYTF; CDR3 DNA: TGTGCCAGCAGCACAAAGACAGGGTCTGACTATGGCTACACCTTC
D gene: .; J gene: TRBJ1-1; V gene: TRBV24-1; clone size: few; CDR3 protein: CATSDPGANTEAFF; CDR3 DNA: TGTGCCACCAGTGATCCGGGGGCGAACACTGAAGCTTTCTTT
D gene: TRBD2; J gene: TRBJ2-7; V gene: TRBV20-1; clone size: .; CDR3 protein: CSARDEGLAGAYEQYF; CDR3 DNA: TGCAGTGCTAGAGATGAAGGACTAGCGGGGGCGTACGAGCAGTACTTC
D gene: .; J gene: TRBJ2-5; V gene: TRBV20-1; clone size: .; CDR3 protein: CSAPAPTGSQETQYF; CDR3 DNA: TGCAGTGCTCCCGCGCCTACAGGTTCCCAAGAGACCCAGTACTTC
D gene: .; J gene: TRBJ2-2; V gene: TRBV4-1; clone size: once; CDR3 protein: CASSQGGTNTGELFF; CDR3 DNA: TGCGCCAGCAGCCAGGGTGGGACGAACACCGGGGAGCTGTTTTTT
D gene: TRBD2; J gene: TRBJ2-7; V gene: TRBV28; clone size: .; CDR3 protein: CASSGTSGLYEQYF; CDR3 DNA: TGTGCCAGCAGCGGGACTAGCGGGCTCTACGAGCAGTACTTC
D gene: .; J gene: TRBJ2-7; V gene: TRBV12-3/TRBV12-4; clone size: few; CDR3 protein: CASTLMSRWYEQYF; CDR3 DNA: TGTGCCAGCACCTTAATGAGTCGTTGGTACGAGCAGTACTTC
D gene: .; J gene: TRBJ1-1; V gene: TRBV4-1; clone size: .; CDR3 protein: CASSQFGETEAFF; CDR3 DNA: TGCGCCAGCAGCCAATTTGGGGAGACTGAAGCTTTCTTT
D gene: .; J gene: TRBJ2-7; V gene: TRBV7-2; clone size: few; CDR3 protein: CASSEQTEYEQYF; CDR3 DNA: TGTGCCAGCAGCGAACAGACGGAGTACGAGCAGTACTTC
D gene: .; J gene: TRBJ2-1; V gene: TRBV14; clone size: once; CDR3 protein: CASSQNEPKFYNEQFF; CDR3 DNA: TGTGCCAGCAGCCAAAACGAACCTAAGTTCTACAATGAGCAGTTCTTC
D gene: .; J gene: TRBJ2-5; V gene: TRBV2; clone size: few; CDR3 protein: CASSVLVRETQYF; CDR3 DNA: TGTGCCAGCAGTGTCCTCGTACGAGAGACCCAGTACTTC
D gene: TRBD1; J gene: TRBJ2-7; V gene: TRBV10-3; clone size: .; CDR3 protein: CAISESTGGLYEQYF; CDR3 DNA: TGTGCCATCAGTGAGTCGACAGGGGGGCTCTACGAGCAGTACTTC
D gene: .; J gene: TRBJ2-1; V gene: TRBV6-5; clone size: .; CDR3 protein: CASRGSTSMREQFF; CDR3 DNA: TGTGCCAGCAGGGGATCAACTAGCATGAGGGAGCAGTTCTTC
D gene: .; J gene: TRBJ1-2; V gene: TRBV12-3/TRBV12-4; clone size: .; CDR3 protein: CASSRTIGYTF; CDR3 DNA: TGTGCCAGCAGTAGGACGATCGGCTACACCTTC
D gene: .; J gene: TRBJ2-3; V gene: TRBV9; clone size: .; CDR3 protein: CASSETIAELRTDTQYF; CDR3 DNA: TGTGCCAGCAGCGAGACTATAGCGGAACTTAGGACAGATACGCAGTATTTT
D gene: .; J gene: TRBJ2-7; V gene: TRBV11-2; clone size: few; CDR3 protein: CASSLEPGRIYEQYF; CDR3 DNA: TGTGCCAGCAGCTTAGAACCGGGACGCATCTACGAGCAGTACTTC
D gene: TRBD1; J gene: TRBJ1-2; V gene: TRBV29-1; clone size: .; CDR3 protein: CSVEGQSEYGYTF; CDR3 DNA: TGCAGCGTTGAGGGACAGTCCGAATATGGCTACACCTTC
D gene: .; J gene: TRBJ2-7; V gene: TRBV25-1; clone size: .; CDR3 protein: CASSESTGYYEQYF; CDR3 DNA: TGTGCCAGCAGTGAATCCACAGGTTATTACGAGCAGTACTTC
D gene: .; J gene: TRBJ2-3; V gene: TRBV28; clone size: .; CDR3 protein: CASSLFQGEGADTQYF; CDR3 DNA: TGTGCCAGCAGTTTATTTCAGGGGGAGGGAGCAGATACGCAGTATTTT
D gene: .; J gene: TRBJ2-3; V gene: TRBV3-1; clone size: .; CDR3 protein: CASSLDVGALIDTQYF; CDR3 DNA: TGTGCCAGCAGCCTGGATGTGGGGGCTTTGATAGATACGCAGTATTTT
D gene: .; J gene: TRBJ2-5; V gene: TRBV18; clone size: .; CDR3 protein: CVSSSTGGGWQETQYF; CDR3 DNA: TGTGTCAGCTCATCAACAGGAGGAGGTTGGCAAGAGACCCAGTACTTC
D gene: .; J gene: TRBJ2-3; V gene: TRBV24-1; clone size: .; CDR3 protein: CATSEEGGWQGTDTQYF; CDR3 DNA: TGTGCCACCAGTGAGGAAGGGGGATGGCAGGGCACAGATACGCAGTATTTT
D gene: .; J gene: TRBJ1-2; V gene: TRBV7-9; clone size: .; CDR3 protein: CASSSEFDSGGADGYTF; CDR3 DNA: TGTGCCAGCAGCTCCGAATTTGATTCGGGGGGCGCGGATGGCTACACCTTC
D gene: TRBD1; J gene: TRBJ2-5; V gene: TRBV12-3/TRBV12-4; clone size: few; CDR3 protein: CASSFLGTGVRKTQYF; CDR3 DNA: TGTGCCAGCAGTTTCCTAGGGACAGGGGTTCGAAAGACCCAGTACTTC
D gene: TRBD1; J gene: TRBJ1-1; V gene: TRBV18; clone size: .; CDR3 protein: CASSPDRARVEAFF; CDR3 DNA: TGTGCCAGCTCACCCGACAGGGCGAGGGTTGAAGCTTTCTTT
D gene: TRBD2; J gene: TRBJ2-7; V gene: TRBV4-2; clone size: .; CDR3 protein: CASSHGGENEQYF; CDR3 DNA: TGTGCCAGCAGCCACGGGGGGGAGAACGAGCAGTACTTC